Shown below are 15 T cell receptor beta chains from a single sample sequenced in a study of CD8 T cells in ankylosing spondylitis. TCRdb reprocessed the 5' RACE reads via MiXCR and lists one record per CDR3 protein. The sample has some 95,000 distinct CDR3 sequences, 8.8% seen once; the top ten hold over 4.5%. What was sequenced was blood, either unsorted or a sorted T cell fraction (not recorded which). These receptors all stem from a male donor with ankylosing spondylitis or in good health (not recorded which).

This clonotype occurred many times. The rearrangement joins TRBV6-2 or TRBV6-3 to TRBJ2-1; D perhaps matches TRBD2 (5 bases). The CDR3 totals 14 residues. V was shortened by 3 bases and J by 9 bases, with 15 bases between the two germline ends. CDR1 is MNHEY, CDR2 SVGEGT, per germline. The CDR3 protein is CASSYYGDSGEQFF. DNA of the CDR3: TGTGCCAGCAGTTATTACGGGGATTCGGGTGAGCAGTTCTTC.

At least ten counts were recorded for this clonotype. The chain links TRBV6-1 to TRBJ2-3; 8 bases fit TRBD2. The V gene's germline CDR1 is MNHNS and CDR2 SASEGT. The CDR3 extends over 15 amino acids. The ends lost 10 bases at V and 0 bases at J; junction bases unmatched: 9. Here the CDR3 DNA reads TGTGCCACCTGGGACGGGGGGGTGAGCACAGATACGCAGTATTTT. Amino acids: CATWDGGVSTDTQYF.

On this clonotype: Compared with germline, one end of the junction differs, possibly owing to a read error. This sequence joins TRBV20-1 and TRBJ2-3; 9 nucleotides agree with TRBD2. The V gene's germline CDR1 is DFQATT and CDR2 SNEGSKA (reference sequence). The CDR3 sequence is 18 residues long. The DNA for the CDR3 is TGCTGTGCTAGGGGTCTAGCGGGGTCATCCTTTCCGAGGGATACGCAGTATTTT. Its protein is CCARGLAGSSFPRDTQYF.

This clonotype was found many times. The genes are TRBV5-1 and TRBJ2-5; D is ambiguous. In germline, CDR1 is SGHRS, CDR2 YFSETQ. This CDR3 contains 15 residues. With 0 bases removed from V and 4 bases from J, the gap between germline ends came to 13 bases. CDR3 nucleotide sequence: TGCGCCAGCAGCTTGGTTTCTTTGGTATCAGAGACCCAGTACTTC. This codes for CASSLVSLVSETQYF.

At least ten counts were recorded for this clonotype. This chain connects TRBV29-1 to TRBJ2-1; D uncertain. Looked up from germline, CDR1 is SQVTM and CDR2 is ANQGSEA. This CDR3 comprises 13 residues. Trimming cost V 3 bases and J 3 bases, with 9 bases left between them. As DNA, the CDR3 is TGCAGCGTTGAGGTCTCCAACTACAATGAGCAGTTCTTC. Its translation is CSVEVSNYNEQFF.

This clonotype rates as medium-sized. The V and J genes are TRBV12-3 or TRBV12-4 and TRBJ2-7; 9 bases agree with TRBD1. The V gene end was trimmed by 6 bases and the J gene end by 5 bases; junction bases not matched to a gene: 8. This CDR3 comprises 14 residues. The CDR3 loop reads CASRPGTGIDEQYF. The CDR3 DNA reads as TGTGCCAGCAGACCCGGGACAGGGATTGACGAGCAGTACTTC.

This clonotype was recorded at least ten times. This chain uses TRBV5-1 with TRBJ1-4; D is possibly TRBD1 (6 bases). The CDR3 length is 14 residues. CDR1 is SGHRS and CDR2 is YFSETQ in the germline V gene. Trimming took off 4 bases at V and 4 bases at J, with 11 bases between the two ends. DNA for the CDR3: TGCGCCAGCAGCCAAGGACAGAATAATGAAAAACTGTTTTTT. Its protein product is CASSQGQNNEKLFF.

This clonotype was detected ten times or more. The CDR3 spells CSATPGGGALDTQYF. The CDR3 DNA follows: TGCAGTGCTACACCGGGAGGGGGCGCATTGGATACGCAGTATTTT. The chain uses TRBV20-1 and TRBJ2-3, with D perhaps TRBD2 (8 bases). Germline CDR1 DFQATT, CDR2 SNEGSKA (reference sequence). V was cut by 4 bases and J by 6 bases, with 20 bases left in between. The CDR3 covers 15 residues.

This chain joins TRBV6-2 or TRBV6-3 and TRBJ2-1, with TRBD2 as a possible D gene (7 bases). The V end lost 5 bases, the J end lost 8 bases, and 19 bases lay between the germline ends. The CDR3 sequence is 15 residues long. Germline V gene sequence: CDR1 MNHEY, CDR2 SVGEGT. In DNA form, the CDR3 reads TGTGCCAGCAGTAAACCGGGGGGCCCTTTTCATGAGCAGTTCTTC. Translation gives CASSKPGGPFHEQFF.

This clonotype was detected many times. The chain is built from TRBV5-1 and TRBJ1-3; D is unresolved. V was pared by 0 bases and J by 1 base, with 5 bases between. Germline V CDR1 and CDR2: SGHRS, YFSETQ. CDR3 length equals 14 residues. CDR3 DNA: TGCGCCAGCAGCTTGGGGGCTTCTGGAAACACCATATATTTT. Translated: CASSLGASGNTIYF. The variable domain in full, with the rest retrieved from reference TRBV5-1 and TRBJ1-3, is KAGVTQTPRYLIKTRGQQVTLSCSPISGHRSVSWYQQTPGQGLQFLFEYFSETQRNKGNFPGRFSGRQFSNSRSEMNVSTLELGDSALYLCASSLGASGNTIYFGEGSWLTVV.

This clonotype was seen at least ten times. The chain combines TRBV7-9 with TRBJ2-1; TRBD2 matches at 10 bases. Looked up from germline, CDR1 is SEHNR and CDR2 is FQNEAQ (reference sequence). This CDR3 is built from 17 residues. V lost 7 bases and J lost 8; bases outside the gene matches: 17. Written as DNA, the CDR3 is TGTGCCAGCACCTCCCAAGTTGCGGGACTAGCGTTCCATGAGCAGTTCTTC. Translating it yields CASTSQVAGLAFHEQFF.

This clonotype was detected many times. The chain is built from TRBV15 and TRBJ2-3; the D call may be TRBD1 or TRBD2 (5 bases each). Per germline, CDR1 LNHNV and CDR2 YYDKDF (reference sequence). This CDR3 region has 16 residues. Trimming pared 0 bases from V and 6 bases from J, leaving 16 bases between. The CDR3 protein is CATSRELIRGVDTQYF. In DNA, the CDR3 is TGTGCCACCAGCAGAGAGCTGATCCGAGGGGTCGATACGCAGTATTTT.

This clonotype appeared many times. The gene calls are TRBV20-1 and TRBJ2-7; 8 nucleotides match TRBD2. J gave up 2 bases and V 0 bases, and 9 bases lay outside the gene matches. CDR3 length: 16 residues. Germline V gene sequence: CDR1 DFQATT, CDR2 SNEGSKA (reference sequence). CDR3 sequence (DNA): TGCAGTGCTAGAGACCTGGGGCGGGGGGCCCCCTACGAGCAGTACTTC. It is translated as CSARDLGRGAPYEQYF.

This clonotype was recorded at least ten times. This sequence joins TRBV28 and TRBJ2-1; the D is unclear. Germline V gene lookup returns CDR1 MDHEN and CDR2 SYDVKM. The germline V and J ends were trimmed by 7 bases and 0 bases, with 10 bases remaining between them. The CDR3 consists of 14 residues. The CDR3 DNA follows: TGTGCCAGCACCACTGATGCCTCCTACAATGAGCAGTTCTTC. Its protein is CASTTDASYNEQFF.

This clonotype occurred many times. J is TRBJ2-5 and V is TRBV6-1; TRBD2 might be the D (7 bases). V was pared by 0 bases and J by 4 bases, with 9 bases between. This CDR3 spans 14 amino acids. The germline V gene encodes CDR1 MNHNS and CDR2 SASEGT. The CDR3 coding sequence is TGTGCCAGCAGTGAAGCGGGGGGGCGAGAGACCCAGTACTTC. It specifies CASSEAGGRETQYF.